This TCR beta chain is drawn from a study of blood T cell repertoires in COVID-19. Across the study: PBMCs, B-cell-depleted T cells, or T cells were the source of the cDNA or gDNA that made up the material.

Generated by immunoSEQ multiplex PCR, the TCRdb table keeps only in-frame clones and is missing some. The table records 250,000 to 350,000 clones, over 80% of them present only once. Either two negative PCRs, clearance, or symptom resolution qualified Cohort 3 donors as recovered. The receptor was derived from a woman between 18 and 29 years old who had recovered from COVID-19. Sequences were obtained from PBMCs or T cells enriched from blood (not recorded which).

CDR3 nucleotides: TGTGCCAGCAGCCCGACGGACAGTGGCTCCTACGAGCAGTACTTC. The encoded protein is CASSPTDSGSYEQYF. This chain uses TRBV7-8 with TRBJ2-7; possible D gene TRBD1, 6 bases. V dropped 5 bases and J dropped 0 bases, with 14 bases sitting between them. CDR1 is SGHVS, CDR2 FQNEAQ, per germline. The CDR3 consists of 15 residues.